The T cell receptor beta chain under discussion was sequenced for a study of T-cell memory formation after mild COVID-19. The germline V and J ends were trimmed by 6 bases and 5 bases, with 13 bases remaining between them. The germline gives CDR1 MNHEY, CDR2 SVGAGI. The CDR3 sequence is 13 residues long. Study outcomes and limitations: Pre-infection memory held some responding clones, suggesting pre-existing cross-reactive T cells responded. Clones that got smaller from day 15 to 85 had even CD4/CD8, while clones growing later tipped toward CD4+.

A remark on this clonotype: Its antigen remains unknown.

TCRdb re-analysed the 5' RACE reads in MiXCR, keeping a single row per CDR3 protein. The table includes fewer than 700,000 distinct CDR3 sequences, about a sixth detected once. The V gene is TRBV6-5, the J gene TRBJ1-1; D is possibly TRBD1 (5 bases). Sequencing was done on a sample of PBMCs or a T cell subset sorted from them (not recorded which). The source is an adult woman who had mild COVID-19 (a few samples of this study predate the infection). Cell type and time point are not known. The DNA for the CDR3 is TGTGCCAGCAGGGGAGGGGCAAGAACTGAAGCTTTCTTT. This gives the protein CASRGGARTEAFF.